This T cell receptor beta chain comes out of a study of blood T cell repertoires in COVID-19 (dated by TCRdb to the early 2020s). About the investigation overall: Samples from collaborators originated in the United States, Italy and Spain and spanned both the acute and convalescent phases of COVID-19. The prospective study material was composed of cDNA or gDNA derived from T cells, B-cell-depleted T cells, or PBMCs. Deeply sampled blood TCRbeta repertoires from subjects exposed to, actively infected with, or recovered from COVID-19 were included in the dataset. The repertoires were made available in a free public database intended to serve as a resource for research on the immune response to SARS-CoV-2. Samples came from the ongoing ImmuneRACE study (first 160 participants) plus 1,254 subjects from 6 global collaborators. Sample metadata almost always included a de-identified subject ID, COVID-19 status, age in years and sex. Where HLA class I and class II types were available, the types were taken from metadata supplied by the sample provider, not from assay-based typing.

A word on this clone: The target of this receptor is not known. Within one base of it there is no much larger clone, and no base qualities were kept.

TCRbeta CDR3 regions were amplified from genomic DNA by means of the immunoSEQ Assay, a bias-controlled multiplex PCR. Per the source publication's procedure: Within the assay, amplification of reference gene primers was used to estimate how many nucleated cells each sample contained. To quantify the absolute abundance of each unique TCRbeta CDR3 rearrangement, sequence reads were collapsed and filtered. Productive Simpson clonality was computed per sample as the square root of Simpson's diversity index over productive rearrangements. Held by TCRdb, this immuneACCESS table contains in-frame sequences only and omits some clones. Under half of the omission traces to an unresolved V gene where checked; the cause of the rest is unknown. The V and J calls and clone size were taken over from that table, and D and trimming were inferred from the DNA. The sample table contains 350,000 to 450,000 clones; only one count was recorded for around 83% of them. The top ten clonotypes cover around 5.1% of the sample.

Broad study findings and their caveats: The amount of clinical and demographic metadata varied by source and participant and was provided uncurated.

Inclusive of the bounding cysteine and phenylalanine, the CDR3 is 15 residues long. Kept here is only the CDR3 DNA, which spans 45 bases and is read in frame from base 1. V lost 6 bases and J lost 1 base, and the count of bases not matched to a germline gene is 0. Via the germline V gene, CDR1 is MNHEY and CDR2 SVGAGI. In the prospective study, participants were about 18 to 89 years old, resided in about 25 geographic areas of the United States, and were enrolled through a virtual design. In the prospective study, cohorts were assigned on the basis of participant-reported clinical history obtained from a screening survey and a study questionnaire. For ImmuneRACE Cohort 3, a participant was defined as recovered based on two consecutive negative NP/OP PCR tests, clearance by a healthcare professional, or resolution of symptoms. In the prospective study, whole blood, serum and a nasopharyngeal or oropharyngeal swab were collected from each participant by mobile phlebotomists. Participants in the prospective study had the option to provide additional blood draws and questionnaires over a roughly two-month period. Prospective study blood samples were shipped either frozen or at room temperature before DNA extraction.

This receptor was identified in a woman between 45 and 65 years old who had recovered from COVID-19. What was sequenced was PBMCs or T cells enriched from blood (not recorded which). In this chain, TRBV6-5 is recombined with TRBJ2-1, with 13 bases matching TRBD2. CDR3 region: CASRGLAGSYNEQFF. The bases read TGTGCCAGCAGGGGACTAGCGGGGTCCTACAATGAGCAGTTCTTC.